Listed below are T cell receptor beta chains from one sample, sequenced in a study of T-cell memory formation after mild COVID-19. TCRdb re-called the 5' RACE reads with MiXCR, one entry per CDR3 protein. The sample consists of approximately 65,000 distinct CDR3 sequences, around 15% of them appearing once. Sequenced material: PBMCs or a T cell subset sorted from them (not recorded which). These receptor sequences come from an adult woman who had mild COVID-19 (a few samples of this study predate the infection). Cell type and time point are not known. Each CDR3 is given without its conserved first and last residue. The order of the fields is J gene, clone size, V gene, CDR3 protein. Some rows have no size entry. The others give once, few or many, or a class for an expanded clone.

J: TRBJ1-6
size: NA
V: TRBV13
CDR3: ASSHRDSYSPLH

J: TRBJ2-3
size: few
V: TRBV5-1
CDR3: ASSLFGRSGVDTQY

J: TRBJ2-1
size: NA
V: TRBV7-2
CDR3: ASRFEGFDEQF

J: TRBJ2-2
size: NA
V: TRBV29-1
CDR3: SVVLDWGELF

J: TRBJ2-5
size: few
V: TRBV7-9
CDR3: ASSRGGSQETQY

J: TRBJ2-1
size: few
V: TRBV11-3
CDR3: ASSYSGEAYNEQF

J: TRBJ2-1
size: NA
V: TRBV5-6
CDR3: ASSPDSQNEQF

J: TRBJ2-3
size: NA
V: TRBV9
CDR3: ASSRGDTDTQY

J: TRBJ2-7
size: many
V: TRBV12-3/TRBV12-4
CDR3: ASSPGYSRHYEQY

J: TRBJ2-1
size: NA
V: TRBV7-3
CDR3: ASSTGRPTSYNEQF

J: TRBJ2-7
size: NA
V: TRBV29-1
CDR3: SVGLAENYEQY

J: TRBJ2-3
size: NA
V: TRBV24-1
CDR3: ATSDQRGQVASTDTQY

J: TRBJ2-1
size: NA
V: TRBV29-1
CDR3: SVDLGTSGRWNEQF

J: TRBJ2-1
size: few
V: TRBV25-1
CDR3: ASSELASLGNEQF

J: TRBJ2-7
size: few
V: TRBV5-1
CDR3: ASSSTGTESYEQY

J: TRBJ2-1
size: few
V: TRBV3-1
CDR3: ASSQGGYNEQF

J: TRBJ1-1
size: once
V: TRBV6-5
CDR3: SSGGWTEAF

J: TRBJ2-1
size: NA
V: TRBV7-9
CDR3: ASSFGYEQF

J: TRBJ2-5
size: once
V: TRBV2
CDR3: ASRGGLGIGETQY

J: TRBJ2-3
size: few
V: TRBV12-3/TRBV12-4
CDR3: ASTPAGVRTDTQY

J: TRBJ2-6
size: NA
V: TRBV7-9
CDR3: ASSTWTGPSSGANVLT

J: TRBJ2-1
size: few
V: TRBV6-4
CDR3: ASSLAGPGDEQF

J: TRBJ2-1
size: NA
V: TRBV12-3/TRBV12-4
CDR3: ASSLSTGDEQF

J: TRBJ1-1
size: NA
V: TRBV20-1
CDR3: SASVGRYTEAF

J: TRBJ2-7
size: many
V: TRBV29-1
CDR3: SVEDRGSYEQY

J: TRBJ2-7
size: few
V: TRBV9
CDR3: ASSANTGDEQY

J: TRBJ1-2
size: NA
V: TRBV5-1
CDR3: ASSLDSGLYGYT

J: TRBJ2-7
size: many
V: TRBV21-1
CDR3: ASSKEQAGGPYDEQY

J: TRBJ1-1
size: once
V: TRBV5-1
CDR3: ASSLDFGAGTEAF

J: TRBJ1-1
size: few
V: TRBV11-2
CDR3: ASSPRRNTEAF

J: TRBJ2-2
size: NA
V: TRBV9
CDR3: ASSPPGQGVAGELF

J: TRBJ2-7
size: NA
V: TRBV6-2/TRBV6-3
CDR3: ASSYDDPVGGLTYEQY

J: TRBJ1-2
size: few
V: TRBV7-9
CDR3: ASSLKREYYGYT

J: TRBJ2-7
size: once
V: TRBV7-2
CDR3: ASSSHLRIEQY

J: TRBJ2-1
size: NA
V: TRBV11-1
CDR3: ASSNGLDGGFYNEQF

J: TRBJ2-3
size: few
V: TRBV7-9
CDR3: ASSLELGGPPADTQY

J: TRBJ2-1
size: NA
V: TRBV4-3
CDR3: ASSQARLVSYNEQF

J: TRBJ2-7
size: few
V: TRBV15
CDR3: ATSRDQSSYEQY

J: TRBJ2-7
size: NA
V: TRBV2
CDR3: ASRGGQRVEY

J: TRBJ2-1
size: NA
V: TRBV4-1
CDR3: ASSQDQGHEQF

J: TRBJ1-1
size: few
V: TRBV6-5
CDR3: ASSYSIPGGNTEAF

J: TRBJ1-2
size: NA
V: TRBV12-3/TRBV12-4
CDR3: ASSAPNGVDGYT

J: TRBJ2-2
size: few
V: TRBV6-5
CDR3: ASSYSETGELF

J: TRBJ2-7
size: NA
V: TRBV20-1
CDR3: SARGQDSYEQY

J: TRBJ1-1
size: NA
V: TRBV6-6
CDR3: ASFAGAPDEAF

J: TRBJ1-1
size: few
V: TRBV4-3
CDR3: ASSQDRVGLGAF

J: TRBJ2-2
size: few
V: TRBV12-3/TRBV12-4
CDR3: ASSSPDSGDTNTGELF

J: TRBJ2-3
size: many
V: TRBV5-1
CDR3: ASSPPDDTQY

J: TRBJ2-7
size: NA
V: TRBV7-9
CDR3: ASSSFGRTSGSIYEQY

J: TRBJ2-2
size: NA
V: TRBV6-1
CDR3: ASSEWGRGAGELF

J: TRBJ2-1
size: NA
V: TRBV6-5
CDR3: ASSYEALTMEQF

J: TRBJ1-1
size: NA
V: TRBV5-1
CDR3: ASSTGTLGTEAF

J: TRBJ2-1
size: NA
V: TRBV4-3
CDR3: ASSQAGSLAGFSDEQF

J: TRBJ2-5
size: many
V: TRBV7-9
CDR3: ASTLGLAGGDQETQY